Described below is a single TCR beta chain sequence and its context. This CDR3 is 15 amino acids long. In germline, CDR1 is MDHEN, CDR2 SYDVKM. Trimming removed 0 bases from V and 7 bases from J, with 15 bases in between. The sample belongs to a study of blood T cell repertoires in COVID-19. Whole-study context: Sites across the United States, Italy and Spain contributed samples from acute and convalescent COVID-19. PBMCs, B-cell-depleted T cells, or T cells provided the cDNA or gDNA that made up the material.

Sequencing used immunoSEQ multiplex PCR; TCRdb keeps in-frame clones, though not all of them. The sample consists of about 210,000 clones, more than 75% of them appearing once. Recruitment covered some 25 US areas and drew participants whose ages spanned roughly 18 to 89 years. The clonotype originates from a man younger than 40 with acute COVID-19. This rearrangement joins TRBV28 to TRBJ1-2; D not certain. The sample comprised PBMCs or T cells enriched from blood (not recorded which). Written as DNA, the CDR3 is TGTGCCAGCAGTTTATGGACATCACGACGGCCTGGCTACACCTTC. Residues: CASSLWTSRRPGYTF.